The sample holds a few counts of the clone carrying this TCR beta chain. Its specificity is not known. This sample is drawn from a study of immune evolution from preneoplasia to lung adenocarcinoma. General study points: Later-stage lesions seemingly showed higher T cell density and diversity than normal lung.

Histologic diagnosis was independently verified by two lung pathologists. Data came from immunoSEQ multiplex PCR; TCRdb stores just in-frame clones and leaves some out. The profile shows around 2,400 clones, about 40% of them singletons. With 6 bases removed from V and 3 bases from J, the gap between germline ends came to 9 bases. The length of the CDR3 is 13 residues. Germline lookup yields CDR1 MNHEY and CDR2 SMNVEV (reference sequence). The gene calls are TRBV27 and TRBJ2-1, with D unresolved. Sequencing input: FFPE adjacent normal lung tissue. This receptor was obtained from a person in their sixties or seventies with lung adenocarcinoma. The CDR3 sequence is CASRVDGYNEQFF. CDR3 DNA sequence: TGTGCCAGCAGGGTAGACGGCTACAATGAGCAGTTCTTC.